The sequence of this T cell receptor beta chain was determined in a study of cytomegalovirus exposure and HLA in healthy donors. Points on this clone: Antigen: not known.

Study-wide points: According to a later analysis, most TCR beta chains associated with CMV appeared HLA-restricted.

13 Jbeta primers and 60 Vbeta primers were used for the PCR. The assay was immunoSEQ multiplex PCR, and TCRdb's table has in-frame clones only and misses some. The sample carries approximately 160,000 clones, roughly 81% recorded once. This clonotype was sampled from a girl under 18 in good health and CMV-seropositive. The specimen was PBMCs.

The CDR3: CASSFGSGRGYGYTF. CDR3 DNA: TGTGCCAGCAGCTTCGGATCGGGCAGGGGGTATGGCTACACCTTC. The rearrangement joins TRBV7-9 to TRBJ1-2, with 7 bases that match TRBD1. The CDR3 is made up of 15 amino acids. The ends lost 3 bases at V and 5 bases at J; junction bases unmatched: 9. The germline V gene has CDR1 SEHNR and CDR2 FQNEAQ (reference sequence). Supplemented by reference TRBV7-9 and TRBJ1-2, the full variable domain reads DTGVSQNPRHKITKRGQNVTFRCDPISEHNRLYWYRQTLGQGPEFLTYFQNEAQLEKSRLLSDRFSAERPKGSFSTLEIQRTEQGDSAMYLCASSFGSGRGYGYTFGSGTRLTVV.